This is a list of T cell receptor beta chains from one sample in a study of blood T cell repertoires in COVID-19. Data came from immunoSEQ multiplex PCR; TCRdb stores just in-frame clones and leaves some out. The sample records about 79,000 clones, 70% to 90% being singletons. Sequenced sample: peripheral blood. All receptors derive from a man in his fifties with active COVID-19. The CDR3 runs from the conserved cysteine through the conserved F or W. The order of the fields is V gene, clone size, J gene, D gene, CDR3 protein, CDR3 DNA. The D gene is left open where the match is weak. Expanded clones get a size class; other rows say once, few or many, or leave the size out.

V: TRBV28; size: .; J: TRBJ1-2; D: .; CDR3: CASSLFEPADGYTF; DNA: TGTGCCAGCAGTTTATTTGAGCCCGCGGATGGCTACACCTTC
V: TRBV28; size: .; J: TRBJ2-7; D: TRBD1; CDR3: CASSGTATYEQYF; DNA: TGTGCCAGCAGCGGGACAGCCACTTACGAGCAGTACTTC
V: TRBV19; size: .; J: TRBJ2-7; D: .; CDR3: CASSTQGYEQYF; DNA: TGTGCCAGTAGTACACAGGGCTACGAGCAGTACTTC
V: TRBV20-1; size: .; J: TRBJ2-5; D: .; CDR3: CSLFQETQYF; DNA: TGCAGTCTCTTCCAAGAGACCCAGTACTTC
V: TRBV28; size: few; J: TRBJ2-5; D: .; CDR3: CASSFPLTVLPGETQYF; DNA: TGTGCCAGCAGCTTCCCCCTGACAGTTCTCCCAGGAGAGACCCAGTACTTC
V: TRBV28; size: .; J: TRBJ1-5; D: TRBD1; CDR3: CASSLFTIAGTGGDLNQPQHF; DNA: TGTGCCAGCAGTCTCTTTACTATTGCTGGGACAGGGGGAGACCTGAATCAGCCCCAGCATTTT
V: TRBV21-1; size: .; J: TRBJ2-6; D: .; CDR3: CASGPGQGKSGANVLTF; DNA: TGTGCCAGCGGACCGGGACAGGGGAAATCTGGGGCCAACGTCCTGACTTTC
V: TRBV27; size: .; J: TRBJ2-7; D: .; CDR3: CASSLSSQGRSYEQYF; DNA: TGTGCCAGCAGTTTATCCAGCCAGGGTCGCTCCTACGAGCAGTACTTC
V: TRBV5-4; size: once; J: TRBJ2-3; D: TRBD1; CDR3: CASSGQGVTQYF; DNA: TGTGCCAGCAGCGGTCAGGGGGTTACGCAGTATTTT
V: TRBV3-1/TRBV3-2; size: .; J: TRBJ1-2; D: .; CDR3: CASSQEEGRVYGYTF; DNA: TGTGCCAGCAGCCAAGAGGAGGGCAGGGTCTATGGCTACACCTTC
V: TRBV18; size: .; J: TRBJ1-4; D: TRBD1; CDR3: CASSPPKGQGFRATNEKLFF; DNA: TGTGCCAGCTCACCACCAAAGGGACAGGGGTTTCGGGCAACTAATGAAAAACTGTTTTTT
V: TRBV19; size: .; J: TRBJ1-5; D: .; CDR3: CASLEGLESNQPQHF; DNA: TGTGCCAGTTTAGAGGGACTGGAGAGCAATCAGCCCCAGCATTTT
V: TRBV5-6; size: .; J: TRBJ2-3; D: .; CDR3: CASSRLQGTDTQYF; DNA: TGTGCCAGCAGTCGTTTACAGGGTACAGATACGCAGTATTTT
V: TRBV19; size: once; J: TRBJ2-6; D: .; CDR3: CASRGGSVGANVLTF; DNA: TGTGCCAGTAGGGGGGGTTCCGTTGGGGCCAACGTCCTGACTTTC
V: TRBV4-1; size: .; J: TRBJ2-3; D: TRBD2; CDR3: CASSQVAGGTDTQYF; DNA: TGCGCCAGCAGCCAAGTCGCGGGAGGCACAGATACGCAGTATTTT
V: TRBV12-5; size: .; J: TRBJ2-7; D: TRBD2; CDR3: CASGPTSGGYYEQYF; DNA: TGTGCTAGTGGACCTACTAGCGGGGGTTACTACGAGCAGTACTTC
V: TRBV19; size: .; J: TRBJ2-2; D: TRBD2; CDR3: CASSTLGLANGGDTGELFF; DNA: TGTGCCAGTAGTACTCTCGGACTAGCGAACGGGGGGGACACCGGGGAGCTGTTTTTT
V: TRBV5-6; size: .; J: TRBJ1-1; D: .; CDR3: CASSLRTNTEAFF; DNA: TGTGCCAGCAGCTTGCGTACAAACACTGAAGCTTTCTTT
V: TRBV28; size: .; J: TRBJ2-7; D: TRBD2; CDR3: CASILAGSYEQYF; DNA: TGTGCCAGCATCCTAGCGGGTAGCTACGAGCAGTACTTC
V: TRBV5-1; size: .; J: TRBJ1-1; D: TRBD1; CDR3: CASRIQGQSTEAFF; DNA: TGCGCCAGCAGGATACAGGGGCAGAGCACTGAAGCTTTCTTT